The 17 T cell receptor beta chains listed next were all sequenced from one sample in a study of T cell repertoires in cytomegalovirus infection. In TCRdb, the reads were re-called with MiXCR into one record per CDR3 protein. The profile shows around 340,000 distinct CDR3 sequences, roughly 29% of them singletons. No antigen has been identified for these receptors. Sequenced here: cultured PBMCs, sampled from culture after CMV antigen stimulation. Receptors originate from a human donor in good health (CMV status not recorded). Some clones in this sample may be carry-over from other donors' samples.

J is TRBJ2-1 and V is TRBV10-3; TRBD1 aligns across 10 bases. Germline V gives CDR1 ENHRY, CDR2 SYGVKD. This CDR3 comprises 15 residues. Trimming removed 6 bases from V and 8 bases from J; junction bases left unmatched: 10. Here the CDR3 DNA reads TGTGCCATCAGGGCCTCCGGGACAGGGGTCTATGAGCAGTTCTTC. Translating gives CAIRASGTGVYEQFF.

Notes on this clonotype: One end of the junction does not line up with germline, which may come from a read error. The chain couples TRBV5-6 to TRBJ1-2; 7 nucleotides agree with TRBD1. Germline V lookup: CDR1 SGHDT, CDR2 YYEEEE. CDR3 length: 13 amino acids. CDR3 protein: CTSSLRGGAGYTF. The CDR3, as DNA: TGTACCAGCAGCTTGAGAGGGGGCGCGGGCTACACCTTC.

The chain is built from TRBV18 and TRBJ2-2, with D perhaps matching TRBD2 (5 bases). Trimming removed 3 bases at V and 4 bases at J, with 9 bases between. This CDR3 region has 14 residues. Germline-derived CDR1 and CDR2 are KGHSH and LQKENI. Here the CDR3 DNA reads TGTGCCAGCTCACCGAGGGTCTCCACCGGGGAGCTGTTTTTT. It codes for CASSPRVSTGELFF. Full variable domain (missing parts from reference TRBV18 and TRBJ2-2): NAGVMQNPRHLVRRRGQEARLRCSPMKGHSHVYWYRQLPEEGLKFMVYLQKENIIDESGMPKERFSAEFPKEGPSILRIQQVVRGDSAAYFCASSPRVSTGELFFGEGSRLTVL.

This chain connects TRBV5-5 to TRBJ2-5; TRBD2 is a possible D gene (6 bases). V lost 3 bases and J 5 bases, leaving 20 bases between the germline ends. CDR1 is SGHKS, CDR2 YYEKEE, per germline (reference sequence). This CDR3 region has 16 residues. The CDR3 loop reads CASSSGRGVQFETQYF. The CDR3 DNA is TGTGCCAGCAGCTCCGGGCGGGGAGTCCAATTCGAGACCCAGTACTTC. Combining the CDR3 with reference TRBV5-5 and TRBJ2-5 gives the whole variable domain DAGVTQSPTHLIKTRGQQVTLRCSPISGHKSVSWYQQVLGQGPQFIFQYYEKEERGRGNFPDRFSARQFPNYSSELNVNALLLGDSALYLCASSSGRGVQFETQYFGPGTRLLVL.

This clonotype was counted only a few times. The V gene is TRBV28, the J gene TRBJ2-7; 7 bases match TRBD1. The CDR3 is 14 amino acids. Trimming at V came to 6 bases and at J to 3 bases, leaving 8 bases not matched to a gene. Germline CDR1 reads MDHEN; CDR2 reads SYDVKM. CDR3 region: CASSRGSYYYEQYF. The DNA for the CDR3 is TGTGCCAGCAGCAGGGGGTCCTACTACTACGAGCAGTACTTC.

J is TRBJ2-5 and V is TRBV7-6, with D tentatively TRBD2 (5 bases). The germline CDR1 and CDR2 sequences are SGHVS and FNYEAQ. The CDR3 extends over 15 amino acids. Trimming removed 2 bases at V and 3 bases at J, with 13 bases between. The CDR3 sequence: CASSLLGSWKETQYF. DNA for the CDR3: TGTGCCAGCAGCTTATTAGGGAGTTGGAAAGAGACCCAGTACTTC.

The V and J genes are TRBV29-1 and TRBJ1-2, with 8 bases matching TRBD1. The CDR3 covers 11 residues. V shed 4 bases, J shed 10 bases, and the junction held 5 bases outside the gene matches. Germline V CDR1 and CDR2: SQVTM, ANQGSEA. DNA for the CDR3: TGCAGCGTTGCTCCGGGACAGGTCTACACCTTC. Translated, it gives CSVAPGQVYTF.

The chain links TRBV20-1 to TRBJ2-7, with 7 bases identical to TRBD1. Germline CDR1 reads DFQATT; CDR2 reads SNEGSKA (reference sequence). The CDR3 runs to 17 residues. Unmatched junction bases numbered 14, after V lost 0 bases and J lost 3 bases. CDR3 protein: CSARDHLRDREVYEQYF. As DNA, the CDR3 is TGCAGTGCTAGAGATCATCTTCGGGACAGAGAAGTCTACGAGCAGTACTTC.

The sample holds a few counts of this clonotype. The chain joins TRBV7-9 to TRBJ1-2, with D possibly matching TRBD1 (5 bases). V was pared by 5 bases and J by 1 base, with 14 bases between. Germline-derived CDR1 and CDR2 are SEHNR and FQNEAQ (reference sequence). This CDR3 has 15 residues. CDR3 in DNA: TGTGCCAGCAGCGCATCGACAGTGTTTAACTATGGCTACACCTTC. Protein: CASSASTVFNYGYTF.

The gene calls are TRBV28 and TRBJ2-2; TRBD2 matches 10 bases. The CDR3 spans 17 residues. Germline values: CDR1 MDHEN, CDR2 SYDVKM. V gave up 2 bases and J gave up 2 bases; unmatched junction bases: 5. CDR3 in amino acids: CASSLVGLAANTGELFF. CDR3 coding DNA: TGTGCCAGCAGTTTAGTCGGACTAGCGGCCAACACCGGGGAGCTGTTTTTT. The whole variable domain, filled in from reference TRBV28 and TRBJ2-2, reads DVKVTQSSRYLVKRTGEKVFLECVQDMDHENMFWYRQDPGLGLRLIYFSYDVKMKEKGDIPEGYSVSREKKERFSLILESASTNQTSMYLCASSLVGLAANTGELFFGEGSRLTVL.

The gene calls are TRBV11-3 and TRBJ2-5; D might be TRBD2 (6 bases). The CDR3 runs 16 residues. In germline, CDR1 is SGHNT, CDR2 YENEEA. Trimming took 5 bases from V and 5 from J, leaving 21 bases between them. The CDR3 loop reads CASSLGRGAMGETQYF. In DNA form, the CDR3 reads TGTGCCAGCAGCCTAGGGCGGGGAGCAATGGGGGAGACCCAGTACTTC. The full variable domain, with the rest looked up from reference TRBV11-3 and TRBJ2-5, is EAGVVQSPRYKIIEKKQPVAFWCNPISGHNTLYWYLQNLGQGPELLIRYENEEAVDDSQLPKDRFSAERLKGVDSTLKIQPAELGDSAVYLCASSLGRGAMGETQYFGPGTRLLVL.

V and J are TRBV10-3 and TRBJ2-7; D may correspond to TRBD1 or TRBD2 (5 bases each). Trimming cost V 2 bases and J 0 bases, with 11 bases left between them. This CDR3 comprises 15 residues. CDR1 and CDR2 (germline): ENHRY, SYGVKD. Here the CDR3 DNA reads TGTGCCATCAGTGAGAGTCAGGGAGACTCCTACGAGCAGTACTTC. Its translation is CAISESQGDSYEQYF.

This clonotype occurred a few times. The chain employs TRBV19 and TRBJ2-5, with D perhaps TRBD2 (5 bases). Looked up from germline, CDR1 is LNHDA and CDR2 is SQIVND (reference sequence). The V end was cut by 1 base, the J end by 3 bases, with 9 bases between. CDR3 length equals 14 residues. This chain's CDR3 is CASSIGGGKETQYF. As DNA, the CDR3 is TGTGCCAGTAGTATAGGAGGAGGTAAAGAGACCCAGTACTTC.

This clonotype was counted at least ten times. The CDR3 protein is CASSLAGTGSSPLHF. CDR3 nucleotides: TGTGCCAGCAGCTTAGCCGGGACAGGGTCTTCACCCCTCCACTTT. V is TRBV7-2 and J is TRBJ1-6, with TRBD1 matching over 9 bases. CDR1 SGHTA and CDR2 FQGNSA come from the germline V gene. The CDR3 sequence is 15 residues long. V gave up 0 bases and J gave up 9 bases; unmatched junction bases: 3.

The chain combines TRBV6-7 with TRBJ1-4; D call uncertain. TRBV6-7 is identified as an open reading frame with a role that is uncertain. This CDR3 region has 14 residues. Trimming left V 5 bases short and J 5 bases short, with 12 bases between. The CDR3 loop reads CASSPGVGNEKLFF. In DNA form, the CDR3 reads TGTGCCAGCAGTCCCGGAGTGGGGAATGAAAAACTGTTTTTT.

This clonotype was counted only a few times. The V call is TRBV19, the J call TRBJ1-1, with 12 bases identical to TRBD1. Germline CDR1 reads LNHDA; CDR2 reads SQIVND (reference sequence). CDR3 length: 16 residues. V was clipped by 5 bases and J by 3 bases; unmatched bases: 7. Here the CDR3 reads CASSPGQGARDTEAFF. In DNA, the CDR3 is TGTGCCAGTAGTCCGGGACAGGGGGCGCGGGACACTGAAGCTTTCTTT.

CDR3: CASSRMGQSNEQFF. DNA for the CDR3: TGTGCCAGCAGCCGGATGGGCCAGTCCAATGAGCAGTTCTTC. The J gene is TRBJ2-1, the V gene TRBV3-1; no firm D call. Germline V CDR1 and CDR2: LGHDT, YNNKEL (reference sequence). This CDR3 is 14 amino acids long. Trimming cost V 4 bases and J 6 bases, with 13 bases left between them.